One and the same sample provided the 28 T cell receptor beta chains below, sequenced in a study of identifying expanded T cells in peripheral blood. The repertoire was sequenced with immunoSEQ multiplex PCR; TCRdb's copy has only in-frame clones and lacks some. The table lists under 120,000 clones, around 89% of them singletons, with 15% to 20% in the top ten. The sequencing sample was made of blood. The receptors were sampled from a person between 18 and 75 years old in good health.

On this clone itself: This CDR3 is also generated by other DNA sequences in the sample. This chain links TRBV11-3 with TRBJ1-3; no clear D. Germline lookup yields CDR1 SGHNT and CDR2 YENEEA. V was shortened by 6 bases and J by 2 bases, with 8 bases between the two germline ends. The CDR3 consists of 13 residues. The CDR3 DNA sequence: TGTGCCAGCAGTTCCCTCCCTGGAAACACCATATATTTT. Translating it yields CASSSLPGNTIYF.

This clone was seen only once. The chain recombines TRBV19 with TRBJ1-2; weak D call: TRBD1 (6 bases). CDR1 and CDR2 (germline): LNHDA, SQIVND (reference sequence). V lost 5 bases to trimming and J lost 3 bases, with 10 bases between them. CDR3 length: 13 amino acids. This chain's CDR3 is CASSEQGHYGYTF. CDR3 nucleotide sequence: TGTGCCAGTAGTGAACAGGGTCACTATGGCTACACCTTC.

The chain combines TRBV5-1 with TRBJ1-5, with no clear D. The V gene's germline CDR1 is SGHRS and CDR2 YFSETQ. The CDR3 totals 14 residues. Trimming took 4 bases from V and 0 from J, leaving 8 bases between them. The CDR3: CASSPDYSNQPQHF. CDR3 nucleotide sequence: TGCGCCAGCAGCCCGGATTATAGCAATCAGCCCCAGCATTTT. Supplemented by reference TRBV5-1 and TRBJ1-5, the full variable domain reads KAGVTQTPRYLIKTRGQQVTLSCSPISGHRSVSWYQQTPGQGLQFLFEYFSETQRNKGNFPGRFSGRQFSNSRSEMNVSTLELGDSALYLCASSPDYSNQPQHFGDGTRLSIL.

The chain employs TRBV5-1 and TRBJ2-5; TRBD2 agrees at 8 bases. The CDR3 has 15 amino acids. From germline, CDR1 is SGHRS and CDR2 YFSETQ. The junction had 8 bases not matched to a gene; V was cut back by 0 bases and J by 7 bases. This chain's CDR3 is CASSLEAGGVGTQYF. The CDR3 nucleotides read TGCGCCAGCAGCTTGGAGGCGGGGGGAGTAGGGACCCAGTACTTC.

This rearrangement joins TRBV5-1 to TRBJ2-1; D not resolved. Trimming pared 1 base from V and 6 bases from J, leaving 2 bases between. Germline CDR1 reads SGHRS; CDR2 reads YFSETQ. This CDR3 comprises 11 residues. In DNA form, the CDR3 reads TGCGCCAGCAGCTTGTCCAATGAGCAGTTCTTC. This gives the protein CASSLSNEQFF.

The J gene is TRBJ2-7, the V gene TRBV27; maybe TRBD2 (6 bases). The CDR3 length is 14 residues. Trimming took off 2 bases at V and 2 bases at J, with 10 bases between the two ends. In germline, CDR1 is MNHEY, CDR2 SMNVEV (reference sequence). Here the CDR3 DNA reads TGTGCCAGCAGTTTAGCGGGGTCTACCTACGAGCAGTACTTC. It translates to CASSLAGSTYEQYF.

The V gene is TRBV10-1, the J gene TRBJ1-3, with D tentatively TRBD1 (6 bases). The CDR3 loop spans 18 amino acids. Trimming took off 0 bases at V and 2 bases at J, with 17 bases between the two ends. From germline, CDR1 is WNHNN and CDR2 SYGVQD (reference sequence). The CDR3 sequence: CASSESAATGFAGNTIYF. In DNA form, the CDR3 reads TGCGCCAGCAGTGAGTCGGCTGCTACAGGGTTTGCTGGAAACACCATATATTTT.

This chain joins TRBV4-3 and TRBJ2-7; D might be TRBD2 (5 bases). This CDR3 is built from 15 residues. V was cut by 1 base and J by 2 bases, with 12 bases left in between. Germline values: CDR1 LGHNA, CDR2 YSLEER. The CDR3 sequence: CASSQGTGYPYEQYF. The CDR3 coding sequence is TGCGCCAGCAGCCAAGGGACGGGATACCCCTACGAGCAGTACTTC.

V gene TRBV6-6 combines with J gene TRBJ2-7; tentatively, D is TRBD1 (6 bases). Looked up from germline, CDR1 is MNHNY and CDR2 is SVGAGI (reference sequence). This CDR3 comprises 14 residues. Between the trimmed V and J ends, which lost 4 bases and 2 bases, there was a span of 12 bases. The DNA for the CDR3 is TGTGCCAGCAGTTCGACCAGGGGTGCCTACGAGCAGTACTTC. This translates into CASSSTRGAYEQYF.

V gene TRBV7-2 combines with J gene TRBJ1-4; possibly TRBD1 for D (6 bases). Germline V gives CDR1 SGHTA, CDR2 FQGNSA. V lost 7 bases and J lost 2, with 17 bases in between. The CDR3 runs 16 residues. CDR3 protein: CASTAWGAGTNEKLFF. In DNA form, the CDR3 reads TGTGCCAGCACCGCCTGGGGGGCAGGGACTAATGAAAAACTGTTTTTT.

The V call is TRBV11-2, the J call TRBJ2-2; either TRBD1 or TRBD2 may fit D (5 bases each). CDR3 size: 16 residues. The germline gives CDR1 SGHAT, CDR2 FQNNGV. V was cut by 8 bases and J by 5 bases, with 21 bases left in between. The CDR3 DNA reads TGTGCCAGCTGGGACCCCGGGGAATCGGGGACCGGGGAGCTGTTTTTT. This sequence encodes CASWDPGESGTGELFF.

The CDR3 bases are TGTGCCAGCAGTTGGGGGGCCTTGAATGAAAAACTGTTTTTT. Its protein product is CASSWGALNEKLFF. This chain uses TRBV28 with TRBJ1-4; TRBD1 is a possible D gene (6 bases). Trimming stripped 4 bases from V and 5 bases from J, with 11 bases between. The germline V gene encodes CDR1 MDHEN and CDR2 SYDVKM. This CDR3 is 14 amino acids long.

This chain links TRBV6-6 with TRBJ1-1; the D gene is possibly TRBD1 (6 bases). CDR3 length: 13 amino acids. Germline V CDR1 and CDR2: MNHNY, SVGAGI (reference sequence). V gave up 7 bases and J gave up 3 bases, with 12 bases separating them. CDR3 region: CASNTGSHTEAFF. The DNA of the CDR3 is TGTGCCAGCAACACAGGGTCCCACACTGAAGCTTTCTTT.

There are a few counts of this clone. The chain couples TRBV14 to TRBJ2-1; a weak D match, TRBD2 (6 bases). Germline assignment: CDR1 SGHDN and CDR2 FVKESK. This CDR3 has 15 amino acids. V lost 4 bases and J lost 6, with 16 bases in between. The CDR3 loop reads CASSLGLDERNEQFF. The CDR3 nucleotides are TGTGCCAGCAGCCTGGGACTGGACGAACGCAATGAGCAGTTCTTC.

The chain has TRBV30 and TRBJ1-5; maybe TRBD1 (5 bases). V lost 1 base and J lost 0, with 10 bases in between. Germline V gene data show CDR1 as GTSNPN and CDR2 as SVGIG (reference sequence). The CDR3 has 15 residues. For the CDR3, the DNA is TGTGCCTGGAGTGGAGGGGCCGTTAGCAATCAGCCCCAGCATTTT. The encoded protein is CAWSGGAVSNQPQHF.

The genes are TRBV6-5 and TRBJ2-7; possible D gene TRBD2, 5 bases. The CDR3 runs to 13 residues. Germline lookup yields CDR1 MNHEY and CDR2 SVGAGI. The V end was cut by 5 bases, the J end by 7 bases, with 15 bases between. The CDR3 protein is CASSLGRGREQYF. The CDR3 DNA sequence: TGTGCCAGCAGTCTCGGACGGGGAAGGGAGCAGTACTTC.

A single count supports this clone. The chain has TRBV5-1 and TRBJ2-1; D ambiguous. Germline CDR1 SGHRS, CDR2 YFSETQ. The V and J ends lost 1 base and 9 bases respectively, with 5 bases between them. CDR3 size: 11 residues. CDR3 amino acids: CASSLISEQFF. CDR3 coding DNA: TGCGCCAGCAGCTTGATTTCTGAGCAGTTCTTC.

CDR3 region: CASSFRTGYNEQFF. The CDR3 DNA follows: TGCGCCAGCAGCTTTAGGACAGGGTACAATGAGCAGTTCTTC. The rearrangement joins TRBV5-1 to TRBJ2-1, with 8 positions matching TRBD1. The CDR3 spans 14 residues. CDR1 is SGHRS, CDR2 YFSETQ, per germline. With V trimmed by 2 bases and J by 4 bases, 2 bases remained unmatched.

The rearrangement uses TRBV27 and TRBJ2-5, with 10 bases lining up with TRBD1. Germline CDR1 MNHEY, CDR2 SMNVEV (reference sequence). J was trimmed by 5 bases and V by 3 bases; bases with no gene match: 9. The CDR3 spans 16 residues. The DNA of the CDR3 is TGTGCCAGCAGTTTCCGTCGGGACAGGGGCAGGGAGACCCAGTACTTC. Protein sequence: CASSFRRDRGRETQYF.

This clone has only one observation. The V and J genes are TRBV5-1 and TRBJ1-4; maybe TRBD1 (6 bases). CDR1 and CDR2 (germline): SGHRS, YFSETQ. The CDR3 has 14 residues. Trimming cost V 4 bases and J 4 bases, with 11 bases left between them. CDR3 in amino acids: CASSGGGGNEKLFF. The CDR3 nucleotides are TGCGCCAGCAGCGGAGGAGGGGGTAATGAAAAACTGTTTTTT.

The V gene is TRBV5-5, the J gene TRBJ2-7, with D unresolved. The V end lost 6 bases, the J end lost 0 bases, and 10 bases lay between the germline ends. Germline loops: CDR1 SGHKS, CDR2 YYEKEE (reference sequence). The CDR3 loop spans 13 amino acids. The CDR3 sequence: CASTPPSSYEQYF. CDR3 DNA sequence: TGTGCCAGCACTCCCCCGAGCTCCTACGAGCAGTACTTC. The full variable domain, in which reference TRBV5-5 and TRBJ2-7 provide the parts outside the CDR3, is DAGVTQSPTHLIKTRGQQVTLRCSPISGHKSVSWYQQVLGQGPQFIFQYYEKEERGRGNFPDRFSARQFPNYSSELNVNALLLGDSALYLCASTPPSSYEQYFGPGTRLTVT.

Here the CDR3 reads CASSQVPGPSGANVLTF. The CDR3 DNA follows: TGCGCCAGCAGCCAAGTTCCAGGGCCCTCTGGGGCCAACGTCCTGACTTTC. V is TRBV4-1 and J is TRBJ2-6, with D tentatively TRBD1 (5 bases). This CDR3 has 17 amino acids. The germline V gene has CDR1 MGHRA and CDR2 YSYEKL. The V gene lost 1 base and the J gene lost 0 bases, with 10 bases spanning the gap.

The V call is TRBV4-1, the J call TRBJ2-1, with TRBD2 as a possible D gene (5 bases). This CDR3 contains 12 residues. Germline values: CDR1 MGHRA, CDR2 YSYEKL. V was pared by 11 bases and J by 9 bases, with 17 bases between. This chain's CDR3 is CAGRSRGGEQFF. CDR3 bases: TGCGCCGGCCGTTCGCGAGGAGGTGAGCAGTTCTTC.

Comment on this clone: Other DNA sequences in the same sample also yield this CDR3. The V gene is TRBV30, the J gene TRBJ2-7; TRBD1 matches 7 bases. With 2 bases clipped from V and 0 bases from J, the junction kept 1 base outside the gene matches. CDR3 length: 13 amino acids. The germline gives CDR1 GTSNPN, CDR2 SVGIG (reference sequence). This chain's CDR3 is CAWSRDSSYEQYF. In DNA, the CDR3 is TGTGCCTGGAGTAGGGACAGCTCCTACGAGCAGTACTTC. The full variable domain, in which reference TRBV30 and TRBJ2-7 provide the parts outside the CDR3, is SQTIHQWPATLVQPVGSPLSLECTVEGTSNPNLYWYRQAAGRGLQLLFYSVGIGQISSEVPQNLSASRPQDRQFILSSKKLLLSDSGFYLCAWSRDSSYEQYFGPGTRLTVT.

This chain uses TRBV30 with TRBJ1-4, with 7 bases aligning to TRBD1. This CDR3 comprises 14 residues. The V and J ends lost 0 bases and 8 bases, in that order; junction bases with no gene match: 6. CDR1 GTSNPN and CDR2 SVGIG come from the germline V gene (reference sequence). This chain's CDR3 is CAWSVRQGIEKLFF. The CDR3, as DNA: TGTGCCTGGAGTGTACGACAGGGAATAGAAAAACTGTTTTTT.

This clone showed up just once. The V and J genes are TRBV5-1 and TRBJ2-6; D unclear. V gave up 9 bases and J gave up 3 bases, with 10 bases separating them. The CDR3 consists of 13 residues. Germline CDR1 is SGHRS and CDR2 is YFSETQ. CDR3 sequence (DNA): TGCGCCACCTCCATGGGTGGGGCCAACGTCCTGACTTTC. Its translation: CATSMGGANVLTF.

The rearrangement joins TRBV5-8 to TRBJ1-5, with a weak D call TRBD1 (5 bases). V shed 1 base and J shed 4 bases, with 12 bases lying between them. The CDR3 consists of 15 residues. Germline CDR1 is SGHTS and CDR2 is YDEGEE. The CDR3 DNA sequence: TGTGCCAGCAGCTTGTTTGGGACCTCGAATCAGCCCCAGCATTTT. Residues: CASSLFGTSNQPQHF.

The chain uses TRBV19 and TRBJ1-5; D is unresolved. V was shortened by 2 bases and J by 5 bases, with 10 bases between the two germline ends. Germline CDR1 LNHDA, CDR2 SQIVND (reference sequence). CDR3 length: 14 amino acids. DNA for the CDR3: TGTGCCAGTAGTATAAACACCGACGATCAGCCCCAGCATTTT. The encoded protein is CASSINTDDQPQHF.